This TCR beta chain was observed in a study of T cell responses to AZD1222 COVID-19 vaccine (dated by TCRdb to the early 2020s). For context, the study as a whole: AZD1222 recipients with second doses at about 4 weeks or about 12 weeks were pooled, because spike-specific TCR depth and breadth did not differ between schedules. Trial participants were enrolled by age into subgroups of 18-55, 56-69 and 70-plus years, and about 150, 27 and 61 TCR-sequenced participants, respectively, were included in these subgroups. TCR sequencing covered more than 230 trial participants: around 210 given two doses of AZD1222 and about 26 given two doses of MenACWY control vaccine. General conclusions and limits of the study: After two AZD1222 doses, spike-specific TCR breadth and depth were significantly higher than at day 0 and than in MenACWY recipients. Most participants were white British and females outnumbered males, and the authors suggested that clonal diversity may have been underestimated. In the small 56-69-year group, the increase in depth fell short of significance, most likely because of low power. Because no samples from the day 14 peak response were available, repertoires could be characterized only after the peak T cell response. Conclusions about previously exposed vaccinees were limited because only a handful of AZD1222 recipients were SARS-CoV-2 seropositive at baseline. Reportedly, almost half of the unique spike-specific TCRs recognized epitopes lying outside the regions that are mutated in the B.1.351 and B.1.1.7 variants. CD4 TCRs associated with the vaccine covered the entire spike protein, and the dominant responses were in regions 160-218 and 743-854.

V is clipped by 6 bases and J by 3 bases, and the sequence between their germline boundaries is 8 bases long. The CDR3 has 12 amino acids, counting the end cysteine and phenylalanine. Only the CDR3 DNA stays, 36 bases, in frame from base 1. In the case of this clone: Which antigen it targets is not known. No much larger clonotype is one base removed from it; base qualities were not supplied.

The CDR3 regions of human TCRbeta chains were analyzed by immunosequencing. On the authors' methods: Repertoire TCRs were matched against a reference library of SARS-CoV-2-specific TCRs generated with the MIRA antigen-specificity platform. Breadth was defined as the fraction of unique TCRs that were SARS-CoV-2-associated. Depth was defined as the fraction of total T cells that were SARS-CoV-2-associated. Using the MIRA data, each spike-specific TCR was assigned both to the spike region to which the TCR was reactive and to a CD4 or CD8 class. Log10-transformed breadth and depth values were compared by one-way ANOVA with Sidak's multiple comparisons tests. In its TCRdb copy, this immuneACCESS table keeps in-frame sequences only and misses some clones. Where compared with another copy, unresolved V genes explain less than half of these, and the others have no known cause. V and J calls plus clone size are reproduced from that table; the DNA served to infer D and trimming. Present in this sample are some 160,000 clones, 92% of which were seen just once. Jointly, the top ten make up more than 1.5% of the sample.

The time point label on this specimen signifies: baseline before first vaccination. Vaccinee samples were obtained from the UK trials COV001 and COV002, which included a single-blind randomized controlled phase 2/3 trial of AZD1222 (ChAdOx1 nCoV-19) in healthy adults. For TCRbeta chain sequencing, PBMC samples from trial participants were taken at day 0 and at day 28 after the second dose. The receptor comes from an adult in good health. The chain was built from TRBV12-3 or TRBV12-4 and TRBJ1-1, and perhaps TRBD1 as D gene, on 5 matching bases. Sequenced here: peripheral blood, sampled on day 0 of AZD1222 vaccination. The sequenced DNA: TGTGCCAGCAGAATAGGGGACACTGAAGCTTTCTTT. Its amino acids are CASRIGDTEAFF.